A single sample gave rise to the 32 T cell receptor beta chains below, sequenced in a study of blood T cells in healthy people across ages. A second about 7 to 11 cycle PCR used barcoded and J-beta primers. TCRdb ran MiXCR on the 5' RACE reads and lists one entry per CDR3 protein. The table lists about 1.8 million distinct CDR3 sequences, around half of them singletons. The sample consisted of blood. These TCRs come from a woman between 35 and 50 years old in good health.

V usage is TRBV20-1 and J usage is TRBJ1-2; D ambiguous. Germline assignment: CDR1 DFQATT and CDR2 SNEGSKA (reference sequence). Trimming cost V 3 bases and J 0 bases, with 5 bases left between them. The CDR3 loop spans 12 amino acids. For the CDR3, the DNA is TGCAGTGCTAGCCAGCCTAACTATGGCTACACCTTC. Amino acids: CSASQPNYGYTF.

The chain joins TRBV29-1 to TRBJ2-6; D not certain. Germline V lookup: CDR1 SQVTM, CDR2 ANQGSEA. The V end was cut by 4 bases, the J end by 0 bases, with 7 bases between. The CDR3 runs to 14 residues. CDR3 in DNA: TGCAGCGTTGTTAGGAGCTCTGGGGCCAACGTCCTGACTTTC. It yields the protein CSVVRSSGANVLTF. Complete variable domain (other parts from reference TRBV29-1 and TRBJ2-6): SAVISQKPSRDICQRGTSLTIQCQVDSQVTMMFWYRQQPGQSLTLIATANQGSEATYESGFVIDKFPISRPNLTFSTLTVSNMSPEDSSIYLCSVVRSSGANVLTFGAGSRLTVL.

This clonotype was detected a few times. V is TRBV7-2 and J is TRBJ2-5; maybe TRBD2 (6 bases). Trimming removed 3 bases at V and 5 bases at J, with 16 bases between. Germline V CDR1 and CDR2: SGHTA, FQGNSA. There are 15 residues in the CDR3. The CDR3 DNA reads as TGTGCCAGCAGCTTCCGGGGTAGCGGCCGGGAGACCCAGTACTTC. Encoded protein: CASSFRGSGRETQYF.

This clonotype occurred a few times. The V gene is TRBV4-3, the J gene TRBJ2-1, with TRBD2 matching 13 bases. CDR1 and CDR2 from the germline V gene are LGHNA and YSLEER. Trimming removed 0 bases from V and 8 bases from J; junction bases left unmatched: 4. The CDR3 extends over 16 amino acids. The CDR3 DNA follows: TGCGCCAGCAGCCAAGACCCAACTAGCGGGGGGGATGAGCAGTTCTTC. This gives the protein CASSQDPTSGGDEQFF.

This clonotype was picked up a small number of times. This chain links TRBV12-3 or TRBV12-4 with TRBJ1-2, with a possible D match to TRBD1 (5 bases). V lost 7 bases and J lost 3, with 15 bases in between. This CDR3 spans 14 amino acids. The CDR3 DNA reads as TGTGCCAGCACCCGTAGAGGGACTTACTATGGCTACACCTTC. It yields the protein CASTRRGTYYGYTF.

This sequence joins TRBV7-2 and TRBJ2-3, with unresolved D. The CDR3 sequence is 11 residues long. The germline V and J ends were trimmed by 5 bases and 7 bases, with 7 bases remaining between them. The V gene's germline CDR1 is SGHTA and CDR2 FQGNSA. DNA for the CDR3: TGTGCCAGCAGCCACGATTATACGCAGTATTTT. Its translation is CASSHDYTQYF.

This sequence joins TRBV28 and TRBJ2-1; TRBD2 might be the D (5 bases). This CDR3 region has 14 residues. Germline V CDR1 and CDR2: MDHEN, SYDVKM. Deletions cut 2 bases from V and 10 bases from J, with 15 bases between. The chain's CDR3 is CASSLEGRAYEQFF. The DNA of the CDR3 is TGTGCCAGCAGTTTAGAGGGTAGAGCTTACGAGCAGTTCTTC.

V and J are TRBV9 and TRBJ2-5, with 9 bases lining up with TRBD2. This CDR3 comprises 15 residues. From germline, CDR1 is SGDLS and CDR2 YYNGEE. After removal of 3 bases from V and 5 bases from J, the junction contained 8 bases not matched to a gene. CDR3 nucleotide sequence: TGTGCCAGCAGCGGCGGGGGGGCCTTGTGGGAGACCCAGTACTTC. This codes for CASSGGGALWETQYF.

The chain has TRBV4-2 and TRBJ2-3; 9 nucleotides line up with TRBD2. This CDR3 contains 17 residues. Germline lookup yields CDR1 LGHNA and CDR2 YNFKEQ. With 0 bases clipped from V and 4 bases from J, the junction kept 8 bases outside the gene matches. The CDR3 sequence is CASSQEPSGVLADTQYF. The CDR3 DNA follows: TGTGCCAGCAGCCAAGAACCTAGCGGGGTGCTGGCAGATACGCAGTATTTT.

This clonotype was recorded many times. V usage is TRBV20-1 and J usage is TRBJ2-7, with 7 nucleotides matching TRBD2. CDR1 is DFQATT and CDR2 is SNEGSKA in the germline V gene (reference sequence). The junction had 9 bases not matched to a gene; V was cut back by 1 base and J by 6 bases. CDR3 length equals 14 residues. CDR3 protein: CSARGQLRGVEQYF. Here the CDR3 DNA reads TGCAGTGCTAGAGGACAGCTTCGGGGGGTCGAGCAGTACTTC.

J is TRBJ1-5 and V is TRBV28, with unresolved D. The V end was cut by 8 bases, the J end by 0 bases, with 23 bases between. CDR3 length equals 18 residues. The germline V gene encodes CDR1 MDHEN and CDR2 SYDVKM. Here the CDR3 DNA reads TGTGCCAGCCTCCCCCCTGATGTCCGGGCGGATAGCAATCAGCCCCAGCATTTT. Translation gives CASLPPDVRADSNQPQHF.

The chain recombines TRBV2 with TRBJ1-3; D unclear. The CDR3 extends over 14 amino acids. Trimming removed 4 bases at V and 4 bases at J, with 11 bases between. Looked up from germline, CDR1 is SNHLY and CDR2 is FYNNEI. The CDR3 nucleotides are TGTGCCAGCAGTGGCAAGATCTCCGGAAACACCATATATTTT. Translated: CASSGKISGNTIYF.

The chain links TRBV9 to TRBJ1-2, with 9 nucleotides matching TRBD1. Germline V gene lookup returns CDR1 SGDLS and CDR2 YYNGEE. This CDR3 is 16 amino acids long. The V segment lost 3 bases and the J segment 8 bases; nucleotides outside the gene matches: 14. CDR3 in DNA: TGTGCCAGCAGCGGTGGGACAGGGTCAACCGGGGGAGGCTACACCTTC. Translation: CASSGGTGSTGGGYTF.

This clonotype was seen a few times. This rearrangement joins TRBV18 to TRBJ2-7; 8 bases match TRBD2. After removal of 0 bases from V and 2 bases from J, the junction contained 6 bases not matched to a gene. Germline V CDR1 and CDR2: KGHSH, LQKENI. The CDR3 is made up of 16 amino acids. In nucleotides, the CDR3 is TGTGCCAGCTCACCACCGGCGGGGGGAACAACCTACGAGCAGTACTTC. Translating gives CASSPPAGGTTYEQYF.

The chain has TRBV7-6 and TRBJ2-7; weak D call: TRBD1 (6 bases). The ends were cut back, 1 base at V and 2 bases at J, with 18 bases in the middle. The CDR3 covers 17 residues. Germline CDR1 reads SGHVS; CDR2 reads FNYEAQ. CDR3 loop: CASSLDAARGQTYEQYF. CDR3 DNA: TGTGCCAGCAGCTTAGACGCCGCCAGAGGACAGACCTACGAGCAGTACTTC.

The CDR3 nucleotides are TGCGCCAGCAGTCCTAGCGGGAAACCCACCTACGAGCAGTACTTC. Encoded protein: CASSPSGKPTYEQYF. The chain carries TRBV5-1 and TRBJ2-7; 9 bases are shared with TRBD2. Per germline, CDR1 SGHRS and CDR2 YFSETQ. The ends lost 5 bases at V and 2 bases at J; junction bases unmatched: 8. CDR3 size: 15 residues.

This clonotype was counted a few times. The chain has TRBV20-1 and TRBJ2-6; 10 bases agree with TRBD2. Germline V gene data show CDR1 as DFQATT and CDR2 as SNEGSKA (reference sequence). This CDR3 region has 16 residues. V lost 3 bases to trimming and J lost 0 bases; unmatched junction nucleotides: 2. CDR3 nucleotide sequence: TGCAGTGCTAGTAGCGGGGGGAGCTCTGGGGCCAACGTCCTGACTTTC. It yields the protein CSASSGGSSGANVLTF.

The J gene is TRBJ2-3, the V gene TRBV20-1; a weak D match, TRBD1 (6 bases). CDR1 is DFQATT and CDR2 is SNEGSKA in the germline V gene (reference sequence). Trimming removed 1 base from V and 2 bases from J, with 13 bases in between. The CDR3 contains 15 residues. CDR3 sequence (DNA): TGCAGTGCTAGAGGTTCGGACAGTTACACAGATACGCAGTATTTT. It is translated as CSARGSDSYTDTQYF.

This clonotype came up a few times. CDR3 loop: CASSLVTVDYGYTF. The CDR3 region has the DNA TGCGCCAGCAGCTTGGTCACGGTGGACTATGGCTACACCTTC. The chain has TRBV5-1 and TRBJ1-2; D is undetermined. Trimming took 0 bases from V and 3 from J, leaving 9 bases between them. Germline V lookup: CDR1 SGHRS, CDR2 YFSETQ. The CDR3 spans 14 residues.

V usage is TRBV9 and J usage is TRBJ2-5; the D gene is possibly TRBD1 (5 bases). Germline CDR1 SGDLS, CDR2 YYNGEE. The CDR3 extends over 13 amino acids. Between the trimmed V and J ends, which lost 0 bases and 3 bases, there was a span of 6 bases. The CDR3 reads CASSVEGEETQYF. In DNA, the CDR3 is TGTGCCAGCAGCGTAGAAGGGGAAGAGACCCAGTACTTC.

This chain links TRBV25-1 with TRBJ2-7, with 7 bases lining up with TRBD1. V lost 7 bases, J lost 2 bases, and 8 bases stayed unmatched. The germline V gene encodes CDR1 MGHDK and CDR2 SYGVNS. The CDR3 is 14 residues long. CDR3 sequence reads: CASTSTGFPYEQYF. The CDR3, as DNA: TGTGCCAGCACTTCGACAGGGTTTCCCTACGAGCAGTACTTC.

The sample holds a few counts of this clonotype. The chain recombines TRBV5-6 with TRBJ2-5; D might be TRBD1 or TRBD2, each matching 5 bases. Germline CDR1 SGHDT, CDR2 YYEEEE. The germline V and J ends were trimmed by 1 base and 0 bases, with 16 bases remaining between them. The CDR3 runs 17 residues. The CDR3 DNA sequence: TGTGCCAGCAGCTTGTCCCCATCACGGGGCCACCAAGAGACCCAGTACTTC. It specifies CASSLSPSRGHQETQYF.

This chain links TRBV20-1 with TRBJ2-7; 9 bases agree with TRBD2. This CDR3 has 13 amino acids. V shed 1 base, J shed 2 bases, and the junction held 0 bases outside the gene matches. The germline CDR1 and CDR2 sequences are DFQATT and SNEGSKA (reference sequence). CDR3 nucleotides: TGCAGTGCTAGAGCTAGCGGGACCTACGAGCAGTACTTC. Translating gives CSARASGTYEQYF.

The chain recombines TRBV29-1 with TRBJ2-3; 9 bases align to TRBD2. The germline CDR1 and CDR2 sequences are SQVTM and ANQGSEA. V gave up 1 base and J gave up 5 bases; unmatched junction bases: 19. The CDR3 contains 19 residues. The CDR3 DNA follows: TGCAGCGTTGAAGGTTGGAGGGACTCGGCGGGGGGGCCTAGAGATACGCAGTATTTT. Its translation is CSVEGWRDSAGGPRDTQYF.

Only a few counts were recorded for this clonotype. This chain joins TRBV4-2 and TRBJ2-3; D is perhaps TRBD1 (6 bases). The V gene lost 0 bases and the J gene lost 6 bases, with 16 bases spanning the gap. Germline lookup yields CDR1 LGHNA and CDR2 YNFKEQ. The CDR3 is 16 residues long. CDR3 bases: TGTGCCAGCAGCCAAGATCCGGGCAGGGGCGGCGATACGCAGTATTTT. Amino acid sequence: CASSQDPGRGGDTQYF.

J is TRBJ2-7 and V is TRBV6-2 or TRBV6-3, with 7 bases fitting TRBD1. The J segment lost 3 bases and the V segment lost 2 bases, leaving 13 bases of the junction unmatched. From germline, CDR1 is MNHEY and CDR2 SVGEGT. The CDR3 totals 17 residues. The CDR3: CASSYDRSQGVYYEQYF. CDR3 nucleotides: TGTGCCAGCAGTTACGATAGGAGCCAGGGGGTTTACTACGAGCAGTACTTC.

This clonotype showed up many times. V usage is TRBV4-3 and J usage is TRBJ2-7, with TRBD2 as a possible D gene (5 bases). The CDR3 runs to 14 residues. CDR1 and CDR2 (germline): LGHNA, YSLEER. V was pared by 1 base and J by 7 bases, with 14 bases between. The CDR3 DNA reads TGCGCCAGCAGCCAAGTCACCTCCCCGGGGGAGCAGTACTTC. It yields the protein CASSQVTSPGEQYF.

The table lists this clonotype with a few counts. This chain connects TRBV4-3 to TRBJ2-1; D gene uncertain. The J call may be incorrect, as the DNA end agrees better with TRBJ2-7. Germline loops: CDR1 LGHNA, CDR2 YSLEER. This CDR3 region has 16 residues. The CDR3 DNA follows: TGCGCCAGCAGCCAAGATGGTGTTGGCACCTACAATGAGCAGTACTTC. Protein product: CASSQDGVGTYNEQYF.

This clonotype was found a few times. The V and J genes are TRBV4-3 and TRBJ1-2; D is unresolved. The germline V and J ends were trimmed by 5 bases and 1 base, with 20 bases remaining between them. This CDR3 spans 17 amino acids. Germline CDR1 reads LGHNA; CDR2 reads YSLEER. CDR3 in amino acids: CASSEQGITTNNYGYTF. As DNA, the CDR3 is TGCGCCAGCAGCGAACAAGGAATAACAACAAATAACTATGGCTACACCTTC.

This clonotype was picked up a small number of times. The chain recombines TRBV20-1 with TRBJ1-2, with 7 bases lining up with TRBD1. Losses at the gene ends were 6 bases for V and 2 bases for J; bases not matched to a gene: 9. Germline V gene lookup returns CDR1 DFQATT and CDR2 SNEGSKA (reference sequence). The CDR3 covers 14 residues. This CDR3 reads CSAERQGPNYGYTF. The DNA for the CDR3 is TGCAGTGCGGAACGACAGGGACCGAACTATGGCTACACCTTC.

The chain uses TRBV27 and TRBJ2-3; 10 nucleotides agree with TRBD2. CDR1 is MNHEY and CDR2 is SMNVEV in the germline V gene (reference sequence). V shed 6 bases and J 1 base; nucleotides not matched to a gene: 7. The length of the CDR3 is 16 residues. The chain's CDR3 is CASSLGLAERTDTQYF. The CDR3 nucleotides read TGTGCCAGCAGCCTCGGACTAGCGGAACGCACAGATACGCAGTATTTT.

The chain recombines TRBV7-3 with TRBJ1-1; D is undetermined. Trimming took off 4 bases at V and 5 bases at J, with 11 bases between the two ends. This CDR3 comprises 13 residues. Germline assignment: CDR1 SGHTA and CDR2 FQGTGA. CDR3 loop: CASSSSKGTEAFF. CDR3 sequence (DNA): TGTGCCAGCAGCTCTTCAAAAGGAACTGAAGCTTTCTTT.